The clone carrying this T cell receptor beta chain was counted at least ten times. Amplified TCR beta CDR3 regions derived from RNA transcripts. The HTBI primer set drove a first-round RT-PCR of the TCR CDR3. TCRdb processed the multiplex PCR reads anew with MiXCR; each CDR3 protein has one entry. The repertoire holds 300,000 to 500,000 distinct CDR3 sequences, around 15% seen once, with 25% to 30% in the top ten. This sample is part of a study of T cells in Graves' hyperthyroidism and ophthalmopathy. The germline V gene encodes CDR1 MNHEY and CDR2 SMNVEV (reference sequence). Trimming removed 5 bases from V and 4 bases from J; junction bases left unmatched: 9. The length of the CDR3 is 16 residues.

This clonotype was obtained from a man aged 45 to 65 with Graves' ophthalmopathy. What was sequenced was blood. V and J are TRBV27 and TRBJ2-7, with 12 bases lining up with TRBD1. CDR3 in DNA: TGTGCCAGCAGTGGCGGACCGGGACAGGGGGCGTACGAGCAGTACTTC. It yields the protein CASSGGPGQGAYEQYF.